A selection of T cell receptor beta chains follows, all from one sample in a study of T cells in Graves' hyperthyroidism and ophthalmopathy. TCRdb used MiXCR to reprocess the multiplex PCR reads, holding one entry per CDR3 protein. The repertoire consists of over 650,000 distinct CDR3 sequences, with about 45% occurring once and the leading ten covering roughly 6.5%. Sequenced: peripheral blood or thyroid tissue (not recorded which). The receptors come from an adult man with Graves' disease, either hyperthyroidism or ophthalmopathy (not recorded which). Each CDR3 is given with its conserved first and last residue. Each record gives: V gene, J gene, clone size, CDR3 length, D gene, CDR3 DNA, CDR3 protein. The D gene is left open where the match is weak. For some rows the clone size is stated as once, few or many, or as a class when expanded; others skip it.

TRBV2	TRBJ1-2	many	15	-	TGTGCCAGCAGTGATGGTTCAGGGAGAACGTATGGCTACACCTTC	CASSDGSGRTYGYTF
TRBV11-2	TRBJ1-4	-	17	-	TGTGCCAGCAGCCTAGGATCTGACGGGGTGCCTAATGAAAAACTGTTTTTT	CASSLGSDGVPNEKLFF
TRBV9	TRBJ2-5	many	12	-	TGTGCCAGCACCGCGTACCAAGAGACCCAGTACTTC	CASTAYQETQYF
TRBV24-1	TRBJ2-5	-	12	-	TGTGCCACCGGCCGGGGGCAAGAGACCCAGTACTTC	CATGRGQETQYF
TRBV25-1	TRBJ1-1	-	14	-	TGTGCCAGCAAGCAACAGGGCTTGAACACTGAAGCTTTCTTT	CASKQQGLNTEAFF
TRBV7-2	TRBJ2-7	-	15	TRBD2	TGTGCCAGCGGGGTGACTAGCGGGGGCCACTACGAGCAGTACTTC	CASGVTSGGHYEQYF
TRBV7-6	TRBJ1-2	few	15	-	TGTGCCAGCAGCTTAGCGGCGCAGCCGAACTATGGCTACACCTTC	CASSLAAQPNYGYTF
TRBV10-3	TRBJ1-2	-	11	TRBD1	TGTGCCATCGGACCCGGGACAGGGTACACCTTC	CAIGPGTGYTF
TRBV29-1	TRBJ1-2	-	12	TRBD1	TGCAGCGGGGGACAGGGCAACTATGGCTACACCTTC	CSGGQGNYGYTF
TRBV14	TRBJ2-5	many	15	TRBD1	TGTGCCAGCAGCCAAGCCTGGGGACAGGGGGAGACCCAGTACTTC	CASSQAWGQGETQYF
TRBV7-2	TRBJ1-2	few	14	TRBD1	TGTGCCAGCAGTCCCGGGACAGGCCGGCGAGGCTACACCTTC	CASSPGTGRRGYTF
TRBV29-1	TRBJ1-1	many	14	TRBD1	TGCAGCGCCACGACAGGGGGCTCTGGCACTGAAGCTTTCTTT	CSATTGGSGTEAFF
TRBV7-2	TRBJ2-5	few	15	-	TGTGCCAGCCCCCCGCGGTTGGGCCACCAAGAGACCCAGTACTTC	CASPPRLGHQETQYF
TRBV14	TRBJ1-5	few	15	TRBD1	TGTGCCAGCAGCCAAGTAGGACAGGGCGGCCAGCCCCAGCATTTT	CASSQVGQGGQPQHF
TRBV20-1	TRBJ2-5	-	14	-	TGCAGTGCTAGAGATCTGAGGGTTCCAGAGACCCAGTACTTC	CSARDLRVPETQYF
TRBV28	TRBJ2-5	many	14	-	TGTGCCAGCAGTACGATAACAGGGTGGGAGACCCAGTACTTC	CASSTITGWETQYF
TRBV29-1	TRBJ1-1	many	13	-	TGCAGCGTTGAAGAGGGGATGAACACTGAAGCTTTCTTT	CSVEEGMNTEAFF
TRBV24-1	TRBJ1-2	-	13	TRBD1	TGTGCCACCAGCGCCGGGACAGGGGATGGCTACACCTTC	CATSAGTGDGYTF
TRBV7-9	TRBJ1-4	-	16	TRBD1	TGTGCCAGCAGGCTCCGCGCGGGACAGGGGATTGAAAAACTGTTTTTT	CASRLRAGQGIEKLFF
TRBV29-1	TRBJ2-5	-	14	-	TGCAGCGTTACACAGGGAGGGAGTCAAGAGACCCAGTACTTC	CSVTQGGSQETQYF
TRBV7-6	TRBJ1-6	many	14	-	TGTGCCAGCAGCTTCCAGGGGTATAATTCACCCCTCCACTTT	CASSFQGYNSPLHF
TRBV6-4	TRBJ1-1	-	14	-	TGTACCAGCAGTGAGGGGGGCATGAACACTGAAACTTTCTTT	CTSSEGGMNTETFF
TRBV7-9	TRBJ1-6	many	16	-	TGTGCCAGCAGCGCCGCCGACAAAGACGTAAATTCACCCCTCCACTTT	CASSAADKDVNSPLHF
TRBV19	TRBJ1-5	few	13	-	TGTGCCAGTAGAAGGGGGGACAATCAGCCCCAGCATTTT	CASRRGDNQPQHF
TRBV6-5	TRBJ1-2	few	15	-	TGTGCCAGCAGTTCCCACCGGGACACCATTTATGGCTACACCTTC	CASSSHRDTIYGYTF
TRBV29-1	TRBJ1-2	many	14	-	TGCAGCGTGCCCCGACAGGAGGACAACTATGGCTACACCTTC	CSVPRQEDNYGYTF
TRBV7-2	TRBJ2-7	-	18	TRBD2	TGTGCCAGCAGCTTATATTCGGCTAGCGGGAGTTTAAGGACAGAGCAGTACTTC	CASSLYSASGSLRTEQYF
TRBV6-5	TRBJ2-2	-	18	-	TGTGCCAGCAGTTACTCAGAACCGGGACAAACATACACCGGGGAGCTGTTTTTT	CASSYSEPGQTYTGELFF
TRBV19	TRBJ1-2	few	14	-	TGTGCCAGTAGTATAGCGCGGGGGGACTATGGCTACACCTTC	CASSIARGDYGYTF
TRBV9	TRBJ1-6	many	14	TRBD1	TGTGCCAGCAGCGGACGGGACAGGAATTCACCCCTCCACTTT	CASSGRDRNSPLHF
TRBV20-1	TRBJ2-7	-	14	-	TGCAGTGCTAGAGATGTGGCTAGAGCCTACGAGCAGTACTTC	CSARDVARAYEQYF
TRBV7-9	TRBJ1-2	many	12	-	TGTGCCAGCAGCTTAGCGGGGAGAGGCTACACCTTC	CASSLAGRGYTF
TRBV29-1	TRBJ1-4	many	13	-	TGCAGCGTTGGTGGGGGAAACGCTGAAAAACTGTTTTTT	CSVGGGNAEKLFF
TRBV10-3	TRBJ2-7	-	14	TRBD1	TGTGCCATCAGTGAACAGGGGACCCTCTACGAGCAGTACTTC	CAISEQGTLYEQYF
TRBV4-1	TRBJ2-6	many	16	-	TGCGCCAGCAGCCAAGGTGGGGGAGTCGGGGCCAACGTCCTGACTTTC	CASSQGGGVGANVLTF
TRBV7-8	TRBJ2-5	-	17	-	TGTGCCAGCAGCTTAATGTTAGGCCAGGGGTACCAAGAGACCCAGTACTTC	CASSLMLGQGYQETQYF
TRBV5-1	TRBJ1-1	-	13	-	TGCGCCAGCAGCTTGGGGGGGGACACTAAAGCTTTCTTT	CASSLGGDTKAFF
TRBV29-1	TRBJ2-7	-	10	-	TGCAGCGTAGTGGAAGACAAGCAGTACTTC	CSVVEDKQYF
TRBV10-3	TRBJ1-1	-	15	-	TGTGCCATCAGTGAGTCAGATTGGGGTGGCACTGAAGCTTTCTTT	CAISESDWGGTEAFF
TRBV7-9	TRBJ1-2	many	14	-	TGTGCCAGCAGCCGACCGCCGCAGTACTATGGCTACACCTTC	CASSRPPQYYGYTF
TRBV2	TRBJ1-1	-	13	TRBD1	TGTGCCAGCAGTTTAGACAGGGGAATTGAAGCTTTCTTT	CASSLDRGIEAFF
TRBV7-9	TRBJ1-6	many	16	-	TGTGCCAGCAGCTTCAACTTCAACGGGGATAATTCACCCCTCCACTTT	CASSFNFNGDNSPLHF
TRBV25-1	TRBJ2-7	-	15	TRBD2	TGTGCCTGGAGTGAAACCGGGGGGGCCTCCTACGAGCAGTACTTC	CAWSETGGASYEQYF
TRBV7-8	TRBJ2-2	many	12	-	TGTGCCAGCAGCAGACACGGCGGGGAGCTGTTTTTT	CASSRHGGELFF
TRBV29-1	TRBJ2-7	-	13	TRBD1	TGCAGTGCCGTGGGACAGGGGGCCTACGAGCAGTACTTC	CSAVGQGAYEQYF
TRBV7-8	TRBJ1-3	few	19	TRBD1	TGTGCCAGCAGCTTAACGCGGGGGGCACAGGGGAGCTCTGGAAACACCATATATTTT	CASSLTRGAQGSSGNTIYF
TRBV19	TRBJ2-5	many	13	-	TGTGCCAGTAGTCCTGGGGGCTATGAGACCCAGTACTTC	CASSPGGYETQYF
TRBV20-1	TRBJ1-2	-	17	-	TGCAGTGCTATCGGATCCAGGGCCAATCAAAACAACTATGGCTACACCTTC	CSAIGSRANQNNYGYTF
TRBV11-2	TRBJ1-4	-	14	-	TGTGCCAGCAGCTTAGGCCGTCGGGGGCGGGAACTGTTTTTT	CASSLGRRGRELFF
TRBV15	TRBJ1-5	once	14	-	TGTGCCACCAGCAGAGGTGGCACCGATCAGCCCCAGCATTTT	CATSRGGTDQPQHF
TRBV29-1	TRBJ1-2	once	14	TRBD1	TGCAGCGATGGGACAGGGCCCGCTAACTATGGCTACACCTTC	CSDGTGPANYGYTF
TRBV20-1	TRBJ1-3	many	11	-	TGCAGTGCTATGCTAGGAAACACCATATATTTT	CSAMLGNTIYF
TRBV7-9	TRBJ2-7	-	11	-	TGTGCCAGCAGGCTTTTCTACGAGCAGTACTTC	CASRLFYEQYF